The clone carrying this T cell receptor beta chain was observed once. Trimming removed 4 bases at V and 7 bases at J, with 11 bases between. Germline V gene lookup returns CDR1 MNHEY and CDR2 SMNVEV (reference sequence). The CDR3 has 13 amino acids. Assay used: immunoSEQ multiplex PCR; TCRdb lists only in-frame clones, some missing. The repertoire holds some 100,000 clones, with approximately 90% as singletons. This specimen belongs to a study of T cell changes during pregnancy in multiple sclerosis. This clonotype was sampled from a female donor with multiple sclerosis, enrolled in a pregnancy study. The chain links TRBV27 to TRBJ1-5; D gene uncertain. Sequencing was performed on peripheral blood, taken in the second trimester of pregnancy. CDR3 amino acids: CASSYGNDQPQHF. Here the CDR3 DNA reads TGTGCCAGCAGTTACGGGAATGACCAGCCCCAGCATTTT.